This T cell receptor (beta chain) was identified in a study of STAT5B mutations in CD4+ large granular lymphocyte leukemia. Data came from immunoSEQ multiplex PCR; TCRdb stores just in-frame clones and leaves some out. The data show about 46,000 clones, with 84% seen just once and 0.3% to 0.45% held by the top ten. CDR1 and CDR2 from the germline V gene are MRHNA and SNTAGT. Unmatched junction bases numbered 1, after V lost 5 bases and J lost 2 bases. This CDR3 is built from 15 residues. The rearrangement uses TRBV6-4 and TRBJ2-5; TRBD2 matches at 14 bases. Sequenced material: CD4+ T cells from blood buffy coats. The clonotype comes from a human donor in good health. The CDR3 is CASSRLAGGQETQYF. CDR3 in DNA: TGTGCCAGCAGTCGACTAGCGGGAGGGCAAGAGACCCAGTACTTC.